The next 3 T cell receptor beta chains were all read from a single sample in a study of T cell repertoires in cytomegalovirus infection. One entry per CDR3 protein results from TCRdb running MiXCR on the reads. The table lists 650,000 to 850,000 distinct CDR3 sequences, 25% to 30% of them singletons. Which antigens these TCRs recognize remains unknown. Here the sequenced sample was cultured CD8+ T cells from PBMCs, taken from culture after CMV antigen stimulation. These receptors all stem from a human donor in good health (CMV status not recorded). Some clones in this sample may be carry-over from other donors' samples.

The rearrangement uses TRBV9 and TRBJ2-3; 7 nucleotides align to TRBD1. Losses at the gene ends were 6 bases for V and 2 bases for J; bases not matched to a gene: 9. This CDR3 is built from 15 residues. Per germline, CDR1 SGDLS and CDR2 YYNGEE. CDR3 DNA sequence: TGTGCCAGCAATTTGGGGACAGAGAACACAGATACGCAGTATTTT. It yields the protein CASNLGTENTDTQYF.

The chain employs TRBV12-5 and TRBJ2-2; 12 bases map to TRBD1. CDR1 LGHNT and CDR2 FRNRAP come from the germline V gene. With 0 bases clipped from V and 5 bases from J, the junction kept 4 bases outside the gene matches. CDR3 size: 17 residues. The CDR3 sequence is CASGLVRDRGRTGELFF. The CDR3 nucleotides read TGTGCTAGTGGTTTGGTACGGGACAGGGGGCGAACCGGGGAGCTGTTTTTT.

The chain couples TRBV6-1 to TRBJ2-5; tentatively, D is TRBD2 (6 bases). V was trimmed by 5 bases and J by 3 bases, leaving 19 bases between them. The CDR3 extends over 16 amino acids. CDR1 is MNHNS, CDR2 SASEGT, per germline. Written as DNA, the CDR3 is TGTGCCAGCAGTCCCCAGCGGGTGGCTCTGGAAGAGACCCAGTACTTC. Translation: CASSPQRVALEETQYF.